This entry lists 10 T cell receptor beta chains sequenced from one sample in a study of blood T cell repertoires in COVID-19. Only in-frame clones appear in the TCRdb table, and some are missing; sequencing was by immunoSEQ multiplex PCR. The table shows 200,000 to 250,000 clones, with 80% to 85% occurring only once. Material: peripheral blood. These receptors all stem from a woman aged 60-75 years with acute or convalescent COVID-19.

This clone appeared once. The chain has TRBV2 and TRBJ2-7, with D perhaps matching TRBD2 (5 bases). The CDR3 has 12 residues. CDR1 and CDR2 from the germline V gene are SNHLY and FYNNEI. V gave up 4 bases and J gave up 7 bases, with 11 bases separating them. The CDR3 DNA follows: TGTGCCAGCAGTGGGTCACGGGGTGAGCAGTACTTC. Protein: CASSGSRGEQYF. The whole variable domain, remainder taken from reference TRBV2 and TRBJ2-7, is EPEVTQTPSHQVTQMGQEVILRCVPISNHLYFYWYRQILGQKVEFLVSFYNNEISEKSEIFDDQFSVERPDGSNFTLKIRSTKLEDSAMYFCASSGSRGEQYFGPGTRLTVT.

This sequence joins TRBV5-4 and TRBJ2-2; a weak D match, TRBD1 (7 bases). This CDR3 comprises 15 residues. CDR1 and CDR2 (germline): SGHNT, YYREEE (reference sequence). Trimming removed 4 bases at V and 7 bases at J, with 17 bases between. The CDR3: CASSQEEGAIGELFF. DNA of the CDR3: TGTGCCAGCAGCCAGGAGGAGGGGGCGATCGGGGAGCTGTTTTTT.

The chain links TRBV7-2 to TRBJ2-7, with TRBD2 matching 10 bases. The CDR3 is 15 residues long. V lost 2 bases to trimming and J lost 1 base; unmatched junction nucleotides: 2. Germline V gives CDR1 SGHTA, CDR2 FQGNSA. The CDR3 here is CASSLSSGGSYEQYF. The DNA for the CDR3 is TGTGCCAGCAGCTTAAGTAGCGGGGGGTCCTACGAGCAGTACTTC.

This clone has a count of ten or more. CDR3 DNA: TGTGCCAGCAGTTCCCACAGGGGGCTGAGCACTGAAGCTTTCTTT. Translation gives CASSSHRGLSTEAFF. The V gene is TRBV6-2 or TRBV6-3, the J gene TRBJ1-1, with TRBD1 matching 9 bases. Germline V gives CDR1 MNHEY, CDR2 SVGEGT. The V segment lost 4 bases and the J segment 4 bases; nucleotides outside the gene matches: 7. The CDR3 has 15 amino acids.

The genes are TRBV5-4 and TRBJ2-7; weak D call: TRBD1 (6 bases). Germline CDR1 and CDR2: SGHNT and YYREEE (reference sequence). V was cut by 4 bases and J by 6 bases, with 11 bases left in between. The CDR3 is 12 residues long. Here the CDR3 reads CASSGRGSEQYF. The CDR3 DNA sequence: TGTGCCAGCAGCGGCAGGGGTTCCGAGCAGTACTTC.

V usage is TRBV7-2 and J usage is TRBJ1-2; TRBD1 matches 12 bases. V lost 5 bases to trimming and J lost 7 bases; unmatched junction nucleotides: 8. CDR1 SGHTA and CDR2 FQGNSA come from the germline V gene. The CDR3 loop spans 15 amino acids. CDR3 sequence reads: CASSLTGTGGFGYTF. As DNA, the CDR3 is TGTGCCAGCAGCCTGACCGGGACAGGGGGCTTTGGCTACACCTTC. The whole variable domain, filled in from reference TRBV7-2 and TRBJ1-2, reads GAGVSQSPSNKVTEKGKDVELRCDPISGHTALYWYRQSLGQGLEFLIYFQGNSAPDKSGLPSDRFSAERTGGSVSTLTIQRTQQEDSAVYLCASSLTGTGGFGYTFGSGTRLTVV.

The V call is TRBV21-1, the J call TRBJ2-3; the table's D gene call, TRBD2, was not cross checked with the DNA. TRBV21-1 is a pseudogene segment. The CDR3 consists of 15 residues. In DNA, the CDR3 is TGTGCCAGCAGCAAACCCACTAGCGGGGGGGCCCGCTTCCCTTTT. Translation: CASSKPTSGGARFPF.

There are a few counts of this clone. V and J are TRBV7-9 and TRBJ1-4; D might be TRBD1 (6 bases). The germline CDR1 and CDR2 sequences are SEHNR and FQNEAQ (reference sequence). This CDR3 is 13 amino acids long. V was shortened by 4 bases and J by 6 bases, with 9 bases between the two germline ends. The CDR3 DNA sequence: TGTGCCAGCAGCTCCAGGGGCTATGAAAAACTGTTTTTT. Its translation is CASSSRGYEKLFF.

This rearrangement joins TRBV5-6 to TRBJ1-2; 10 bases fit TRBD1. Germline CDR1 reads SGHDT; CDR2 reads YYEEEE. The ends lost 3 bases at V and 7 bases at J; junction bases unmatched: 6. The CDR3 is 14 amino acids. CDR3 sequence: CASSSGQGFLGYTF. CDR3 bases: TGTGCCAGCAGCTCGGGACAGGGGTTTCTTGGCTACACCTTC.

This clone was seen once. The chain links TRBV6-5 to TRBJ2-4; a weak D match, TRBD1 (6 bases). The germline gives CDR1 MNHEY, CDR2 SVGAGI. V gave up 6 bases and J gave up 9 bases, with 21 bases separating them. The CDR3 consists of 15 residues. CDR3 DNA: TGTGCCAGCAGAGCAAGGACAGACTCCACGGGCATTCAGTACTTC. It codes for CASRARTDSTGIQYF.